The rows below give T cell receptor beta chains drawn from one sample of a study of blood T cell repertoires in COVID-19. The method was immunoSEQ multiplex PCR; TCRdb's version includes in-frame clones alone and lacks a portion of them. The sample carries roughly 180,000 clones, more than 70% recorded once. Sequencing input: PBMCs or T cells enriched from blood (not recorded which). The receptors were sampled from a man in his sixties who had recovered from COVID-19. The CDR3 runs from the conserved cysteine through the conserved F or W. Each record gives: CDR3 protein, CDR3 DNA, D gene, J gene, V gene, clone size. The D gene is left open where the match is weak. Where a row states a size, it is once, few, many or the class of an expanded clone; other rows omit it.

cdr3_aa: CASSLDLPGGSGETQYF
cdr3_nt: TGTGCCAGCTCGCTCGATCTTCCAGGGGGGAGCGGAGAGACCCAGTACTTC
d_call: NA
j_call: TRBJ2-5
v_call: TRBV18
clone_size: few

cdr3_aa: CASSQEGQAIEKLFF
cdr3_nt: TGTGCCAGCAGCCAAGAGGGACAGGCAATTGAAAAACTGTTTTTT
d_call: TRBD1
j_call: TRBJ1-4
v_call: TRBV14
clone_size: NA

cdr3_aa: CASSFSGGTGYGYTF
cdr3_nt: TGCGCCAGCAGCTTCTCAGGGGGTACTGGGTATGGCTACACCTTC
d_call: TRBD1
j_call: TRBJ1-2
v_call: TRBV5-1
clone_size: NA

cdr3_aa: CASSLWGLSGETQYF
cdr3_nt: TGTGCCAGCAGCTTGTGGGGGCTGTCGGGAGAGACCCAGTACTTC
d_call: NA
j_call: TRBJ2-5
v_call: TRBV5-6
clone_size: once

cdr3_aa: CASGLGQGTTEAFF
cdr3_nt: TGTGCCAGCGGCTTGGGACAGGGGACCACTGAAGCTTTCTTT
d_call: TRBD1
j_call: TRBJ1-1
v_call: TRBV7-3
clone_size: NA

cdr3_aa: CASKGDRPSPDF
cdr3_nt: TGTGCCAGCAAAGGGGACAGGCCCTCTCCGGATTTT
d_call: TRBD1
j_call: TRBJ1-5
v_call: TRBV2
clone_size: NA

cdr3_aa: CASSLAGRPAYEQYF
cdr3_nt: TGTGCCAGCAGTTTAGCGGGAAGGCCCGCATACGAGCAGTACTTC
d_call: NA
j_call: TRBJ2-7
v_call: TRBV28
clone_size: once

cdr3_aa: CASNPGLANEQFF
cdr3_nt: TGTGCCAGCAATCCCGGACTAGCCAATGAGCAGTTCTTC
d_call: TRBD2
j_call: TRBJ2-1
v_call: TRBV12-3/TRBV12-4
clone_size: NA

cdr3_aa: CATRSGLGNQPQHF
cdr3_nt: TGTGCCACCAGATCAGGGTTGGGCAATCAGCCCCAGCATTTT
d_call: NA
j_call: TRBJ1-5
v_call: TRBV24-1
clone_size: NA

cdr3_aa: CASRLGSGYLSEQFF
cdr3_nt: TGTGCCAGCAGACTCGGGAGTGGGTACTTGAGTGAGCAGTTCTTC
d_call: NA
j_call: TRBJ2-1
v_call: TRBV7-2
clone_size: NA

cdr3_aa: CASTSQGAAEAFF
cdr3_nt: TGTGCCAGCACCTCACAGGGAGCGGCTGAAGCTTTCTTT
d_call: NA
j_call: TRBJ1-1
v_call: TRBV12-3/TRBV12-4
clone_size: once

cdr3_aa: CSVFPGQDGRDTQYF
cdr3_nt: TGCAGCGTCTTCCCGGGACAGGATGGTCGGGATACGCAGTATTTT
d_call: TRBD1
j_call: TRBJ2-3
v_call: TRBV29-1
clone_size: NA

cdr3_aa: CASSPPGGLSSYNEQFF
cdr3_nt: TGTGCCAGCAGCCCACCAGGGGGGCTGAGCTCCTACAATGAGCAGTTCTTC
d_call: NA
j_call: TRBJ2-1
v_call: TRBV13
clone_size: NA

cdr3_aa: CASSRGLGENQPQHF
cdr3_nt: TGTGCCAGCAGCAGGGGGTTGGGGGAGAATCAGCCCCAGCATTTT
d_call: NA
j_call: TRBJ1-5
v_call: TRBV5-4
clone_size: NA

cdr3_aa: CASKERPGDTQYF
cdr3_nt: TGTGCCAGTAAGGAACGGCCCGGGGATACGCAGTATTTT
d_call: NA
j_call: TRBJ2-3
v_call: TRBV19
clone_size: NA

cdr3_aa: CSVDSTGYDGYTF
cdr3_nt: TGCAGCGTTGACTCGACAGGGTATGATGGCTACACCTTC
d_call: TRBD1
j_call: TRBJ1-2
v_call: TRBV29-1
clone_size: NA

cdr3_aa: CSVVVRGTVNTEAFF
cdr3_nt: TGCAGCGTTGTAGTCAGGGGGACCGTGAACACTGAAGCTTTCTTT
d_call: TRBD1
j_call: TRBJ1-1
v_call: TRBV29-1
clone_size: NA

cdr3_aa: CSVEDTAPPYGYTF
cdr3_nt: TGCAGCGTTGAAGACACAGCTCCTCCTTATGGCTACACCTTC
d_call: NA
j_call: TRBJ1-2
v_call: TRBV29-1
clone_size: NA

cdr3_aa: CASSSNLGTSGRDEQYF
cdr3_nt: TGTGCCAGCAGCTCAAACCTCGGGACTAGCGGGAGGGACGAGCAGTACTTC
d_call: TRBD2
j_call: TRBJ2-7
v_call: TRBV7-6
clone_size: NA

cdr3_aa: CASSRRQNNQPQHF
cdr3_nt: TGTGCCAGCAGCCGTAGACAGAACAATCAGCCCCAGCATTTT
d_call: NA
j_call: TRBJ1-5
v_call: TRBV7-2
clone_size: NA

cdr3_aa: CASSGQGGTGELFF
cdr3_nt: TGTGCCAGCAGCGGCCAAGGGGGCACCGGGGAGCTGTTTTTT
d_call: NA
j_call: TRBJ2-2
v_call: TRBV6-4
clone_size: few

cdr3_aa: CASSSVDRANQPQHF
cdr3_nt: TGTGCCAGCAGTTCGGTAGACAGGGCAAATCAGCCCCAGCATTTT
d_call: TRBD1
j_call: TRBJ1-5
v_call: TRBV28
clone_size: NA

cdr3_aa: CASGSPVAGNEQFF
cdr3_nt: TGTGCTAGTGGTAGCCCCGTAGCGGGCAATGAGCAGTTCTTC
d_call: TRBD2
j_call: TRBJ2-1
v_call: TRBV12-5
clone_size: NA

cdr3_aa: CASRSQGGAGELFF
cdr3_nt: TGTGCCAGCAGATCACAGGGGGGGGCCGGGGAGCTGTTTTTT
d_call: NA
j_call: TRBJ2-2
v_call: TRBV5-5
clone_size: NA

cdr3_aa: CASSLSGGRTEAFF
cdr3_nt: TGTGCCAGCAGCCTATCCGGGGGGCGAACTGAAGCTTTCTTT
d_call: NA
j_call: TRBJ1-1
v_call: TRBV7-8
clone_size: NA